The clone carrying this TCR beta chain was observed a few times. This table comes from immunoSEQ multiplex PCR, and its TCRdb copy is limited to in-frame clones, with some not included. The table records some 260,000 clones, around nine tenths of them present only once. The sample is drawn from a study of blood T cell repertoires in COVID-19. Turning to the study itself: PBMCs, B-cell-depleted T cells, or T cells provided the cDNA or gDNA that made up the material.

The CDR3 totals 15 residues. CDR1 and CDR2 from the germline V gene are SNHLY and FYNNEI. Trimming removed 6 bases from V and 7 bases from J; junction bases left unmatched: 7. What was sequenced was peripheral blood. V and J are TRBV2 and TRBJ1-6, with TRBD1 matching over 9 bases. This TCR derives from a man younger than 35 with active or convalescent COVID-19. The CDR3 DNA reads as TGTGCCAGCAGCAGAGGGGGACAGGGAAATTCACCCCTCCACTTT. It translates to CASSRGGQGNSPLHF.